The 15 T cell receptor beta chains presented below share a single source sample, sequenced in a study of blood T cell repertoires in COVID-19. Profiling relied on immunoSEQ multiplex PCR, and the TCRdb table lists in-frame clones only, not all of them. The table has 200,000 or so clones, 80% to 90% seen once. Input material: peripheral blood. These receptors were collected from a woman aged 80 or over with COVID-19, enrolled during active disease.

CDR3 nucleotides: TGTGCCAGCAGCCGACAGGATGGAAACACCATATATTTT. Its protein is CASSRQDGNTIYF. The gene calls are TRBV3-1 (or the pseudogene TRBV3-2) and TRBJ1-3; weak D call: TRBD1 (6 bases). Trimming removed 4 bases from V and 3 bases from J, with 7 bases in between. CDR1 LGHDT and CDR2 YNNKEL come from the germline V gene (reference sequence). CDR3 length: 13 residues.

The V gene is TRBV5-4, the J gene TRBJ2-7; 9 nucleotides align to TRBD1. With 4 bases clipped from V and 2 bases from J, the junction kept 4 bases outside the gene matches. CDR1 and CDR2 from the germline V gene are SGHNT and YYREEE (reference sequence). The CDR3 runs to 14 residues. CDR3 protein: CASSRGDRAYEQYV. The CDR3 nucleotides are TGTGCCAGCAGCCGGGGGGACAGGGCCTACGAGCAGTACGTC.

This clone was counted once. The sample carries other DNA sequences with the same CDR3. The chain employs TRBV28 and TRBJ1-2; TRBD1 agrees at 9 bases. Unmatched junction bases numbered 2, after V lost 2 bases and J lost 7 bases. The CDR3 runs to 13 residues. The germline CDR1 and CDR2 sequences are MDHEN and SYDVKM. The CDR3 coding sequence is TGTGCCAGCAGTTTAACAGGGGGCGGTGGCTACACCTTC. Translation gives CASSLTGGGGYTF.

This clone was recorded a few times. This chain links TRBV27 with TRBJ1-4; 7 bases are a match to TRBD1. The CDR3 is 14 residues long. Germline lookup yields CDR1 MNHEY and CDR2 SMNVEV (reference sequence). V lost 8 bases and J lost 7; bases outside the gene matches: 10. In DNA, the CDR3 is TGTGCCAGCCGACCCCAGGGGGGAGGTGAAAAACTGTTTTTT. Protein sequence: CASRPQGGGEKLFF.

The rearrangement links TRBV30 to TRBJ1-3; D unresolved. Germline CDR1 is GTSNPN and CDR2 is SVGIG (reference sequence). With 3 bases removed from V and 3 bases from J, the gap between germline ends came to 9 bases. The CDR3 is made up of 13 amino acids. The CDR3 region has the DNA TGTGCCTGGAGCCCGGGGATTGGAAACACCATATATTTT. Its protein product is CAWSPGIGNTIYF.

This chain connects TRBV5-4 to TRBJ2-1; TRBD1 matches 7 bases. This CDR3 contains 14 residues. V shed 4 bases and J 3 bases; nucleotides not matched to a gene: 4. Germline lookup yields CDR1 SGHNT and CDR2 YYREEE (reference sequence). Here the CDR3 DNA reads TGTGCCAGCAGCGCAAGGGACAGCTACAATGAGCAGTTCTTC. It codes for CASSARDSYNEQFF.

The gene calls are TRBV19 and TRBJ2-5; a possible D gene is TRBD1 (5 bases). Per germline, CDR1 LNHDA and CDR2 SQIVND (reference sequence). The germline V and J ends were trimmed by 5 bases and 2 bases, with 15 bases remaining between them. The CDR3 consists of 15 residues. The DNA of the CDR3 is TGTGCCAGTAGTTTACGACAGTTTGGGCAAGAGACCCAGTACTTC. Protein product: CASSLRQFGQETQYF.

This rearrangement joins TRBV5-1 to TRBJ2-1; 7 positions match TRBD1. There are 16 residues in the CDR3. After removal of 0 bases from V and 0 bases from J, the junction contained 3 bases not matched to a gene. Germline CDR1 reads SGHRS; CDR2 reads YFSETQ. The CDR3 nucleotides read TGCGCCAGCAGCTTGGGACAGGGCAGCTCCTACAATGAGCAGTTCTTC. Translated, it gives CASSLGQGSSYNEQFF.

This chain uses TRBV15 with TRBJ2-3, with no clear D. This CDR3 comprises 15 residues. Between the trimmed V and J ends, which lost 8 bases and 2 bases, there was a span of 17 bases. Germline V CDR1 and CDR2: LNHNV, YYDKDF (reference sequence). CDR3 nucleotides: TGTGCCACCCTCGAATCTTACATTAACACAGATACGCAGTATTTT. It codes for CATLESYINTDTQYF.

The genes are TRBV2 and TRBJ1-3; D is ambiguous. The germline gives CDR1 SNHLY, CDR2 FYNNEI. The CDR3 runs 12 residues. V was shortened by 8 bases and J by 1 base, with 6 bases between the two germline ends. The CDR3 reads CASGGSGNTIYF. The CDR3 DNA is TGTGCCAGCGGAGGGTCTGGAAACACCATATATTTT.

V and J are TRBV7-2 and TRBJ1-1; 9 bases align to TRBD1. This CDR3 contains 14 residues. Per germline, CDR1 SGHTA and CDR2 FQGNSA. The trim removed 4 bases at V and 6 bases at J, leaving 6 bases unmatched. The CDR3 protein is CASSYQQGAAEAFF. The CDR3 DNA sequence: TGTGCCAGCAGCTATCAACAGGGGGCCGCTGAAGCTTTCTTT.

The chain has TRBV30 and TRBJ1-4; 7 nucleotides align to TRBD1. Germline V gene sequence: CDR1 GTSNPN, CDR2 SVGIG (reference sequence). The CDR3 covers 15 residues. Trimming at V came to 4 bases and at J to 11 bases, leaving 16 bases not matched to a gene. The CDR3 DNA reads TGTGCCTGGAAAGGAGGGGGCTCTATTACCGGTAAACTGTTTTTT. It codes for CAWKGGGSITGKLFF.

The J gene is TRBJ1-4, the V gene TRBV5-6; a weak D match, TRBD1 (5 bases). The V end was cut by 4 bases, the J end by 1 base, with 14 bases between. This CDR3 has 16 amino acids. Germline V gene sequence: CDR1 SGHDT, CDR2 YYEEEE. The CDR3 is CASSSPVGGTNEKLFF. The CDR3 region has the DNA TGTGCCAGCAGCAGCCCGGTCGGGGGAACTAATGAAAAACTGTTTTTT.

V gene TRBV6-5 combines with J gene TRBJ1-1; TRBD1 matches 9 bases. The CDR3 contains 15 residues. The V gene end was trimmed by 6 bases and the J gene end by 5 bases; junction bases not matched to a gene: 10. Per germline, CDR1 MNHEY and CDR2 SVGAGI. In nucleotides, the CDR3 is TGTGCCAGCAGCGGCGACAGGGGGAGGGTGACTGAAGCTTTCTTT. It yields the protein CASSGDRGRVTEAFF.

The chain combines TRBV11-2 with TRBJ2-5; a possible D gene is TRBD2 (5 bases). The ends were cut back, 5 bases at V and 1 base at J, with 14 bases in the middle. CDR3 length: 15 residues. The germline gives CDR1 SGHAT, CDR2 FQNNGV. CDR3 DNA: TGTGCCAGCAGCCCCGGCGGAGGCCCCCAAGAGACCCAGTACTTC. Translated, it gives CASSPGGGPQETQYF.